What follows are 27 T cell receptor beta chains derived from one specimen sequenced in a study of T cells expressing NK-cell markers. TCRdb re-analyzed the 5' RACE reads; it lists each CDR3 protein once, without DNA. This listing includes 350,000 to 450,000 distinct CDR3 sequences. The sample was blood T cells: a sorted CD56 or NKG2C T cell subset, CD4+ or CD8+ T cells, or bulk PBMC T cells (not recorded which). Source of these receptors: a man between 18 and 69 years old in good health.

This rearrangement joins TRBV19 to TRBJ2-3; TCRdb indicates TRBD2, and absent DNA this call remains unverified. In germline, CDR1 is LNHDA, CDR2 SQIVND (reference sequence). This CDR3 region has 15 residues. CDR3 sequence: CASLPGLAGADTQYF.

This chain links TRBV28 with TRBJ2-2; TCRdb calls TRBD1, which cannot be checked without DNA. Germline V lookup: CDR1 MDHEN, CDR2 SYDVKM. The CDR3 length is 17 residues. CDR3 in amino acids: CASSTVQGAQVTGELFF.

The V gene is TRBV7-2, the J gene TRBJ2-1; the D gene TCRdb calls, TRBD2, cannot be checked with no DNA. The germline V gene has CDR1 SGHTA and CDR2 FQGNSA. This CDR3 has 18 residues. Here the CDR3 reads CASSLAFASGGRYNEQFF. Complete variable domain (other parts from reference TRBV7-2 and TRBJ2-1): GAGVSQSPSNKVTEKGKDVELRCDPISGHTALYWYRQSLGQGLEFLIYFQGNSAPDKSGLPSDRFSAERTGGSVSTLTIQRTQQEDSAVYLCASSLAFASGGRYNEQFFGPGTRLTVL.

The chain employs TRBV5-6 and TRBJ2-5; TCRdb's D call of TRBD2 is untestable without DNA. This CDR3 is 15 amino acids long. Germline lookup yields CDR1 SGHDT and CDR2 YYEEEE. The CDR3 sequence: CASSFSDSTQETQYF.

The chain recombines TRBV6-5 with TRBJ2-5; TCRdb lists TRBD1, though no DNA is available to test this call. This CDR3 has 16 residues. Germline CDR1 reads MNHEY; CDR2 reads SVGAGI. The CDR3 is CASSYEGGGSVETQYF.

The V call is TRBV7-3, the J call TRBJ1-6. Germline values: CDR1 SGHTA, CDR2 FQGTGA. This CDR3 is built from 20 residues. The CDR3 is CASSLTFLRSGSSYNSPLHF.

The gene calls are TRBV7-9 and TRBJ1-1. The V gene's germline CDR1 is SEHNR and CDR2 FQNEAQ (reference sequence). The CDR3 has 15 amino acids. The CDR3 sequence is CASSLGAGPGTEAFF.

The V gene is TRBV6-1, the J gene TRBJ2-1; the TCRdb D gene call, TRBD1, has no DNA to confirm it. Germline V lookup: CDR1 MNHNS, CDR2 SASEGT. CDR3 length: 16 residues. CDR3 residues: CASSEVLGGFSDEQFF.

This chain connects TRBV6-6 to TRBJ2-7. The CDR3 consists of 13 residues. CDR1 MNHNY and CDR2 SVGAGI come from the germline V gene (reference sequence). CDR3 in amino acids: CASTRTNNYEQYF.

The chain's CDR3 is CASSLTNEQFF. V and J are TRBV2 and TRBJ2-1. CDR1 SNHLY and CDR2 FYNNEI come from the germline V gene. The CDR3 spans 11 residues.

This chain uses TRBV29-1 with TRBJ2-7; TCRdb's D call, TRBD1, is unchecked because there is no DNA. There are 15 residues in the CDR3. CDR1 is SQVTM, CDR2 ANQGSEA, per germline. The CDR3 loop reads CSVRGGDRVIHEQYF.

The chain is built from TRBV6-5 and TRBJ2-1; TCRdb returns TRBD1, unconfirmable since there is no DNA. Germline V gives CDR1 MNHEY, CDR2 SVGAGI. This CDR3 is built from 16 residues. CDR3 protein: CASSLDGGPSYNEQFF.

This sequence joins TRBV5-4 and TRBJ2-6; there is no DNA to check the TCRdb D call of TRBD2. Germline CDR1 and CDR2: SGHNT and YYREEE (reference sequence). This CDR3 region has 19 residues. CDR3 protein: CASSYEKPGLAAGANVLTF.

The chain has TRBV7-9 and TRBJ1-6. The CDR3 is 16 amino acids. Germline V lookup: CDR1 SEHNR, CDR2 FQNEAQ (reference sequence). CDR3 in amino acids: CASSSPMAGFNSPLHF.

The gene calls are TRBV7-2 and TRBJ2-7; TCRdb proposes TRBD1, but this gene call is untestable without DNA. The CDR3 loop spans 15 amino acids. Germline CDR1 SGHTA, CDR2 FQGNSA. The CDR3 reads CASSPVGRSGNEQYF.

This chain links TRBV7-8 with TRBJ2-1; TCRdb returns TRBD1, unconfirmable since there is no DNA. Germline loops: CDR1 SGHVS, CDR2 FQNEAQ. The CDR3 totals 17 residues. This chain's CDR3 is CASSLLLGGGWDNEQFF.

The rearrangement links TRBV5-1 to TRBJ2-7; TCRdb gives TRBD1 as the D gene, but with no DNA this cannot be confirmed. The germline V gene encodes CDR1 SGHRS and CDR2 YFSETQ. This CDR3 is 16 amino acids long. CDR3 region: CASSLTTGTGVGEQYF.

This rearrangement joins TRBV6-6 to TRBJ2-1. The CDR3 covers 13 residues. The V gene's germline CDR1 is MNHNY and CDR2 SVGAGI (reference sequence). The CDR3: CASGWSSYNEQFF.

The chain is built from TRBV12-3 or TRBV12-4 and TRBJ2-3; TCRdb outputs TRBD1, but without DNA this stays unchecked. The CDR3 runs to 15 residues. The CDR3: CASSPYGTPSDTQYF.

J is TRBJ1-5 and V is TRBV6-1; TCRdb calls TRBD1, which cannot be checked without DNA. This CDR3 region has 15 residues. CDR1 is MNHNS and CDR2 is SASEGT in the germline V gene. The CDR3 loop is CASSPHGQGTQPQHF.

The V and J genes are TRBV2 and TRBJ2-6; the TRBD1 assignment by TCRdb is unverifiable without DNA. The CDR3 consists of 14 residues. Germline CDR1 and CDR2: SNHLY and FYNNEI. The CDR3 reads CASTVGQGAIFLTF.

The chain recombines TRBV6-6 with TRBJ2-1; with no DNA, the TCRdb D assignment of TRBD2 cannot be verified. The CDR3 sequence is 12 residues long. Germline loops: CDR1 MNHNY, CDR2 SVGAGI (reference sequence). This CDR3 is CASSYPGSEQFF.

The chain recombines TRBV7-9 with TRBJ1-5. CDR3 length: 16 residues. Per germline, CDR1 SEHNR and CDR2 FQNEAQ (reference sequence). The chain's CDR3 is CASSLAGQVGGQPQHF.

V usage is TRBV5-4 and J usage is TRBJ2-4; TCRdb returns TRBD2, unconfirmable since there is no DNA. This CDR3 spans 15 amino acids. In germline, CDR1 is SGHNT, CDR2 YYREEE (reference sequence). CDR3 amino acids: CASSTQGRGKDIQYF.

The chain employs TRBV6-1 and TRBJ2-7; lacking DNA, the TRBD1 call made by TCRdb goes unchecked. The CDR3 consists of 14 residues. Germline CDR1 reads MNHNS; CDR2 reads SASEGT. CDR3 amino acids: CASRTTPGSYEQYF.

The V gene is TRBV20-1, the J gene TRBJ2-1. The V gene's germline CDR1 is DFQATT and CDR2 SNEGSKA (reference sequence). The CDR3 totals 14 residues. Here the CDR3 reads CSAGIGTVYNEQFF.

The V and J genes are TRBV18 and TRBJ2-4; the D gene TCRdb calls, TRBD1, cannot be checked with no DNA. This CDR3 is 16 amino acids long. From germline, CDR1 is KGHSH and CDR2 LQKENI. The CDR3 sequence: CASSRNRGSDKNIQYF.